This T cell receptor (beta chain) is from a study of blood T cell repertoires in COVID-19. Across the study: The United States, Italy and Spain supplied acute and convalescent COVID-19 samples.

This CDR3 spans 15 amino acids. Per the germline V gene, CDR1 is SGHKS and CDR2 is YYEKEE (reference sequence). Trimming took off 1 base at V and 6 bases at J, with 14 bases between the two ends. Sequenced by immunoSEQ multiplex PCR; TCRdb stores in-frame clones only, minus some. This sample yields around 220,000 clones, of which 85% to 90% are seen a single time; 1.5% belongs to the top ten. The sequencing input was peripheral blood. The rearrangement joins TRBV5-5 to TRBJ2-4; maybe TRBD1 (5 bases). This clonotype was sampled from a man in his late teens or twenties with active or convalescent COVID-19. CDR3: CASSLNTGPGNIQYF. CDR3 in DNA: TGTGCCAGCAGCTTGAACACAGGCCCAGGAAACATTCAGTACTTC.